This passage covers 8 T cell receptor beta chains from one sample sequenced in a study of blood T cells in healthy people across ages. Then a second PCR, running about 6 to 12 cycles, was carried out with a sample-barcoded 5' primer and a J-beta primer mix. TCRdb re-called the 5' RACE reads with MiXCR, one entry per CDR3 protein. Of approximately 1,100,000 distinct CDR3 sequences listed, 40% to 50% are singletons. Input material: blood. The receptors originated from a woman in her sixties in good health.

V usage is TRBV7-2 and J usage is TRBJ2-1; maybe TRBD2 (6 bases). The ends were cut back, 5 bases at V and 5 bases at J, with 28 bases in the middle. Per germline, CDR1 SGHTA and CDR2 FQGNSA. The CDR3 spans 19 residues. DNA for the CDR3: TGTGCCAGCAGCCCCCAGGTTTTTGGACTGATGCGGGACCACAATGAGCAGTTCTTC. This encodes CASSPQVFGLMRDHNEQFF.

The chain combines TRBV6-6 with TRBJ2-2, with TRBD2 as a possible D gene (5 bases). Deletions cut 7 bases from V and 2 bases from J, with 17 bases between. The CDR3 extends over 16 amino acids. The germline CDR1 and CDR2 sequences are MNHNY and SVGAGI (reference sequence). In nucleotides, the CDR3 is TGTGCCAGCATCCCCGTGGTCAGACTAAACACCGGGGAGCTGTTTTTT. Protein sequence: CASIPVVRLNTGELFF.

The chain carries TRBV27 and TRBJ2-3; tentative D call: TRBD2 (5 bases). V shed 10 bases and J shed 6 bases, with 8 bases lying between them. The CDR3 runs 10 residues. Germline assignment: CDR1 MNHEY and CDR2 SMNVEV (reference sequence). The CDR3 sequence is CATKRDTQYF. The CDR3 region has the DNA TGTGCCACTAAGCGGGATACGCAGTATTTT.

The genes are TRBV5-4 and TRBJ2-7; 12 bases map to TRBD1. The CDR3 loop spans 19 amino acids. V trimming: 0 bases; J trimming: 0 bases; junction bases outside the gene matches: 10. Per germline, CDR1 SGHNT and CDR2 YYREEE (reference sequence). The CDR3 loop reads CASSLDPGTGGFSSYEQYF. The CDR3, as DNA: TGTGCCAGCAGCTTGGACCCCGGGACAGGGGGCTTCAGCTCCTACGAGCAGTACTTC.

In this sample, this clonotype turned up many times. This chain links TRBV20-1 with TRBJ2-1; 10 bases match TRBD1. Germline-derived CDR1 and CDR2 are DFQATT and SNEGSKA (reference sequence). The V and J ends lost 0 bases and 3 bases, in that order; junction bases with no gene match: 2. CDR3 length equals 15 residues. The CDR3 DNA follows: TGCAGTGCTAGAGACAGGGACAGGGGCTACAATGAGCAGTTCTTC. Its translation is CSARDRDRGYNEQFF.

This clonotype was counted only a few times. V and J are TRBV5-1 and TRBJ2-1; 7 nucleotides match TRBD1. The germline CDR1 and CDR2 sequences are SGHRS and YFSETQ. With V trimmed by 4 bases and J by 10 bases, 17 bases remained unmatched. The CDR3 length is 16 residues. This chain's CDR3 is CASSRQRDSELREQFF. As DNA, the CDR3 is TGCGCCAGCAGCCGTCAACGGGACAGTGAGCTCAGGGAGCAGTTCTTC.

The rearrangement joins TRBV5-5 to TRBJ2-1; D unresolved. The CDR3 has 16 amino acids. Germline CDR1 reads SGHKS; CDR2 reads YYEKEE (reference sequence). V dropped 4 bases and J dropped 0 bases, with 14 bases sitting between them. For the CDR3, the DNA is TGTGCCAGCAGCCTGACTGGCTCGAGCTCCTACAATGAGCAGTTCTTC. It translates to CASSLTGSSSYNEQFF.

The rearrangement uses TRBV27 and TRBJ2-1; 11 bases are a match to TRBD2. The CDR3 contains 15 residues. The germline CDR1 and CDR2 sequences are MNHEY and SMNVEV (reference sequence). Trimming at V came to 7 bases and at J to 5 bases, leaving 7 bases not matched to a gene. The CDR3 loop is CASTRTSGRNNEQFF. CDR3 bases: TGTGCCAGCACTAGGACTAGCGGGCGCAACAATGAGCAGTTCTTC.